One sample yielded the 13 T cell receptor beta chains listed below, sequenced in a study of blood T cells in healthy people across ages. A second roughly 6 to 11 cycle PCR used barcoded and J-beta primers. TCRdb analysed the 5' RACE reads with MiXCR anew, one entry per CDR3 protein. Of roughly 730,000 distinct CDR3 sequences in the sample, roughly 56% were seen once. Material: blood. The receptors originated from a man aged 35 to 55 in good health.

This clonotype turned up a few times. The rearrangement uses TRBV28 and TRBJ2-3; 9 bases align to TRBD1. Germline-derived CDR1 and CDR2 are MDHEN and SYDVKM. The CDR3 runs 19 residues. Losses at the gene ends were 2 bases for V and 0 bases for J; bases not matched to a gene: 12. CDR3 DNA: TGTGCCAGCAGTTTAGAGGGACAGGGAGTACCGCTTAGCACAGATACGCAGTATTTT. Amino acids: CASSLEGQGVPLSTDTQYF.

V and J are TRBV6-4 and TRBJ2-3, with D perhaps TRBD2 (6 bases). The CDR3 consists of 16 residues. The V end was cut by 4 bases, the J end by 4 bases, with 18 bases between. Germline V gene sequence: CDR1 MRHNA, CDR2 SNTAGT. This CDR3 is CASSARAATGADTQYF. The CDR3 nucleotides are TGTGCCAGCAGTGCACGAGCGGCTACGGGAGCAGATACGCAGTATTTT.

V gene TRBV6-5 combines with J gene TRBJ2-1; 9 positions agree with TRBD2. The CDR3 sequence is 15 residues long. V lost 0 bases, J lost 8 bases, and 5 bases stayed unmatched. Germline CDR1 MNHEY, CDR2 SVGAGI. CDR3 sequence: CASSYSRLAADEQFF. CDR3 DNA: TGTGCCAGCAGTTACTCCCGACTAGCGGCGGATGAGCAGTTCTTC.

This chain links TRBV7-2 with TRBJ2-7; 8 nucleotides match TRBD1. The J call could be wrong; TRBJ2-5 is a better fit for the DNA end. Germline V lookup: CDR1 SGHTA, CDR2 FQGNSA. The CDR3 consists of 18 residues. This CDR3 reads CASSLWGRGQRRQETQYF. The CDR3 region has the DNA TGTGCCAGCAGCTTATGGGGCAGGGGGCAGCGGAGACAAGAGACCCAGTACTTC.

The chain employs TRBV29-1 and TRBJ2-5; no firm D call. Germline loops: CDR1 SQVTM, CDR2 ANQGSEA. CDR3 size: 13 residues. Trimming removed 1 base from V and 7 bases from J, with 13 bases in between. The CDR3: CSVEGPRMGTQYF. The CDR3 region has the DNA TGCAGCGTTGAAGGACCGCGGATGGGGACCCAGTACTTC.

The V gene is TRBV4-2, the J gene TRBJ2-3, with TRBD1 matching over 10 bases. CDR3 size: 17 residues. Germline-derived CDR1 and CDR2 are LGHNA and YNFKEQ. Unmatched junction bases numbered 8, after V lost 1 base and J lost 4 bases. CDR3 DNA: TGTGCCAGCAGCCAAGTTGCCGGGACAGGGGTTGCAGATACGCAGTATTTT. Its translation is CASSQVAGTGVADTQYF.

In this sample, this clonotype turned up a few times. The chain links TRBV29-1 to TRBJ2-7, with no clear D. Trimming took 3 bases from V and 0 from J, leaving 9 bases between them. The CDR3 is 13 amino acids. Germline V gives CDR1 SQVTM, CDR2 ANQGSEA. In DNA form, the CDR3 reads TGCAGCGTTGAGGGCGCCATCTCCTACGAGCAGTACTTC. This encodes CSVEGAISYEQYF.

V and J are TRBV12-5 and TRBJ2-5, with TRBD1 matching over 10 bases. Germline trimming cut 0 bases from V and 5 bases from J; bases unmatched to any gene: 6. CDR1 and CDR2 (germline): LGHNT, FRNRAP. CDR3 length equals 16 residues. This CDR3 is CASGLVSGQGGETQYF. CDR3 nucleotides: TGTGCTAGTGGTTTGGTATCAGGACAGGGGGGGGAGACCCAGTACTTC.

This clonotype was seen a handful of times. The V and J genes are TRBV12-3 or TRBV12-4 and TRBJ1-2, with a weak D call TRBD1 (6 bases). This CDR3 has 14 amino acids. With 6 bases removed from V and 5 bases from J, the gap between germline ends came to 16 bases. This CDR3 is CASSPGGLGYGYTF. As DNA, the CDR3 is TGTGCCAGCAGCCCTGGGGGCCTCGGGTATGGCTACACCTTC.

J is TRBJ2-4 and V is TRBV29-1; D unclear. The germline CDR1 and CDR2 sequences are SQVTM and ANQGSEA. V lost 4 bases and J 1 base, leaving 5 bases between the germline ends. This CDR3 is 12 amino acids long. The CDR3 region is CSVAAAKNIQYF. CDR3 sequence (DNA): TGCAGCGTTGCGGCGGCCAAAAACATTCAGTACTTC.

V is TRBV7-6 and J is TRBJ2-3, with 7 bases aligning to TRBD1. V was pared by 5 bases and J by 1 base, with 3 bases of the junction left unmatched. CDR1 and CDR2 from the germline V gene are SGHVS and FNYEAQ. The CDR3 runs to 14 residues. The CDR3 region is CASSKDRGTDTQYF. The CDR3 region has the DNA TGTGCCAGCAGCAAAGACAGGGGCACAGATACGCAGTATTTT.

Only one count was recorded for this clonotype. V usage is TRBV6-6 and J usage is TRBJ2-3, with TRBD1 matching over 7 bases. This CDR3 region has 15 residues. The J segment lost 2 bases and the V segment lost 8 bases, leaving 10 bases of the junction unmatched. The germline V gene has CDR1 MNHNY and CDR2 SVGAGI (reference sequence). CDR3 nucleotide sequence: TGTGCCAGCTGGTCGGGGACAGCCTCCACAGATACGCAGTATTTT. Translated: CASWSGTASTDTQYF.

The chain uses TRBV9 and TRBJ2-3; D is undetermined. Germline CDR1 SGDLS, CDR2 YYNGEE. Trimming left V 0 bases short and J 6 bases short, with 8 bases between. The CDR3 is made up of 13 amino acids. The CDR3 region has the DNA TGTGCCAGCAGCGTAGTGGATCCTGATACGCAGTATTTT. Translated, it gives CASSVVDPDTQYF.